This entry lists 2 T cell receptor beta chains sequenced from one sample in a study of CD8 T cells in ankylosing spondylitis. TCRdb re-analysed the 5' RACE reads in MiXCR, keeping a single row per CDR3 protein. The repertoire holds approximately 240,000 distinct CDR3 sequences, 10% to 13% seen once, with about 2.8% in the top ten. Input material: blood, either unsorted or a sorted T cell fraction (not recorded which). The receptor source for this set is a male donor with ankylosing spondylitis or in good health (not recorded which).

This clonotype was recorded many times. V and J are TRBV7-2 and TRBJ2-5; D possibly corresponds to TRBD2 (6 bases). The CDR3 runs 14 residues. Between the trimmed V and J ends, which lost 5 bases and 5 bases, there was a span of 15 bases. CDR1 is SGHTA and CDR2 is FQGNSA in the germline V gene. The CDR3 coding sequence is TGTGCCAGCAGCCAGGGACTTCCCCAGGAGACCCAGTACTTC. It yields the protein CASSQGLPQETQYF.

This clonotype turned up a few times. The chain joins TRBV3-1 to TRBJ2-2; D is undetermined. Germline values: CDR1 LGHDT, CDR2 YNNKEL (reference sequence). V lost 6 bases and J 4 bases, leaving 12 bases between the germline ends. The CDR3 has 14 residues. The CDR3 DNA follows: TGTGCCAGCAGGCAGACCGTCCTCACCGGGGAGCTGTTTTTT. Translation gives CASRQTVLTGELFF.